The rows below give T cell receptor beta chains drawn from one sample of a study of blood T cell repertoires in COVID-19. Assay: immunoSEQ multiplex PCR; the TCRdb copy retains only in-frame clones and omits some. The data show about 80,000 clones, with roughly 90% seen just once and less than 15% held by the top ten. Sequences were obtained from peripheral blood. The receptor source for this set is a man aged 70-80 years with active or convalescent COVID-19. Each CDR3 is given with its conserved first and last residue. D genes are given only for firm matches. Expanded clones get a size class; other rows say once, few or many, or leave the size out.

J | D | size | V | DNA | CDR3
TRBJ1-2 | TRBD1 | . | TRBV19 | TGTGCCAGTAGTACCGGACAGGGGTTCTATGGCTACACCTTC | CASSTGQGFYGYTF
TRBJ1-2 | . | few | TRBV12-5 | TGTGCTAGCTCCGGAGGCGGGAACTATGGCTACACCTTC | CASSGGGNYGYTF
TRBJ2-7 | . | . | TRBV7-2 | TGTGCCAGCACCGACGGACTCTTATCCTCCTACGAGCAGTACTTC | CASTDGLLSSYEQYF
TRBJ1-2 | TRBD1 | . | TRBV18 | TGTGCCAGCTCACATCCCGGGACAGGGGACTACTATGGCTACACCTTC | CASSHPGTGDYYGYTF
TRBJ2-7 | . | . | TRBV18 | TGTGCCAGCTCTCCTATCCCAGGGTCTGCCGAGCAGTACTTC | CASSPIPGSAEQYF
TRBJ2-1 | TRBD1 | once | TRBV6-5 | TGTGCCAGCAGTCCCGGGACAGGGTTTAATGAGCAGTTCTTC | CASSPGTGFNEQFF
TRBJ1-2 | . | . | TRBV5-6 | TGTGCCAGCAGCTTCGTGTTCGGGGGGGCCTATGGCTACACCTTC | CASSFVFGGAYGYTF
TRBJ1-6 | . | few | TRBV28 | TGTGCCAGCAGTTCAACGATGGACAGACGAGGAAATTCACCCCTCCACTTT | CASSSTMDRRGNSPLHF
TRBJ1-2 | . | . | TRBV19 | TGTGCCAGTACGGAGGGGCAGCTATGGGACTATGGCTACACCTTC | CASTEGQLWDYGYTF
TRBJ1-2 | . | . | TRBV6-5 | TGTGCCAGCAGTTATTCTGGACAGCTGAACTATGGCTACACCTTC | CASSYSGQLNYGYTF
TRBJ2-1 | . | . | TRBV9 | TGTGCCAGCAATCTGCAGGGGACATTTAACAATGAGCAGTTCTTC | CASNLQGTFNNEQFF
TRBJ2-2 | . | . | TRBV7-6 | TGTGCCAGCAGCTCTCCGGAGGTAAACACCGGGGAGCTGTTTTTT | CASSSPEVNTGELFF
TRBJ1-5 | . | . | TRBV27 | TGTGCCAGCAGTATCACAGGCGCTCATAGCAATCAGCCCCAGCATTTT | CASSITGAHSNQPQHF
TRBJ2-7 | TRBD1 | . | TRBV7-2 | TGTGCCAGCAGGTCCACAGGGGGGTACGAGCAGTACTTC | CASRSTGGYEQYF
TRBJ2-7 | . | . | TRBV9 | TGTGCCAGCAGCGTAGGCGTCGGGGTAAGCGAGCAGTACTTC | CASSVGVGVSEQYF
TRBJ1-2 | . | . | TRBV7-2 | TGTGCCAGCAGCTCACAGAAACAGGTCTATGGCTACACCTTC | CASSSQKQVYGYTF
TRBJ1-2 | TRBD1 | . | TRBV12-3/TRBV12-4 | TGTGCCAGCAGGTGGGACAGACAATTTGGCTACACCTTC | CASRWDRQFGYTF
TRBJ2-2 | TRBD2 | . | TRBV7-7 | TGTGCCAGCAGCTTAGCCCAGGCGGGGGGGCTGGTCGGGGAGCTGTTTTTT | CASSLAQAGGLVGELFF
TRBJ2-7 | . | . | TRBV6-2/TRBV6-3 | TGTGCCAGCAGTTCACAGGCCCCGGGGGCCTACGAGCAGTACTTC | CASSSQAPGAYEQYF
TRBJ1-4 | TRBD1 | . | TRBV5-1 | TGCGCCAGCAGCTTAAGGGGGCGAGGGGAAAAACTGTTTTTT | CASSLRGRGEKLFF
TRBJ1-5 | . | . | TRBV7-2 | TGTGCCAGCAGCAACTACGCCGGGGGCAATCAGCCCCAGCATTTT | CASSNYAGGNQPQHF
TRBJ1-5 | TRBD1 | . | TRBV3-1/TRBV3-2 | TGTGCCAGCAGCCTATCGACAGGGGGCAATCAGCCCCAGCATTTT | CASSLSTGGNQPQHF
TRBJ2-2 | . | . | TRBV4-3 | TGCGCCAGCAGCCCTCTCACTCCAGCGGGCGGCACCGGGGAGCTGTTTTTT | CASSPLTPAGGTGELFF
TRBJ1-1 | . | . | TRBV5-6 | TGTGCCAGCAGCTTCGGGACTCTAGCTTTCTTT | CASSFGTLAFF
TRBJ1-2 | . | . | TRBV5-8 | TGTGCCAGCAGCTTCCGACCTGGGACTTCTGGCTACACCTTC | CASSFRPGTSGYTF
TRBJ2-1 | TRBD1 | . | TRBV6-5 | TGTGCCAGCAGGACAGGGTTTAAGGGCAGTGAGCAGTTCTTC | CASRTGFKGSEQFF
TRBJ2-7 | . | . | TRBV7-8 | TGTGCCAGCAGCCTTGAGTCCTACGAGCAGTACTTC | CASSLESYEQYF
TRBJ1-6 | TRBD1 | . | TRBV27 | TGTGCCAGCAGAAACCCCCGGGACAGGGGGCGCGACAGTTCACCCCTCCACTTT | CASRNPRDRGRDSSPLHF
TRBJ2-3 | . | . | TRBV30 | TGTGCCTGGAGTGTACTCCTCACAGATACGCAGTATTTT | CAWSVLLTDTQYF
TRBJ1-4 | TRBD1 | . | TRBV4-2 | TGTGCCAGCAGCCAGGGACCGGGACAGGGGCTAGCAACTAATGAAAAACTGTTTTTT | CASSQGPGQGLATNEKLFF
TRBJ2-7 | . | . | TRBV18 | TGTGCCAGCTCACCTCCCTCGTTCGACGAGCAGTACTTC | CASSPPSFDEQYF
TRBJ2-3 | . | . | TRBV11-3 | TGTGCCTCCTCGAGACTAGGGTTAGCAGATACGCAGTATTTT | CASSRLGLADTQYF
TRBJ1-2 | . | . | TRBV5-4 | TGTGCCAGCAGCTTGCAATGGGGCGGCTACACCTTC | CASSLQWGGYTF
TRBJ1-4 | . | . | TRBV5-1 | TGCGCCAGCAGCTCCTACAGGGCTGCAACTAATGAAAAACTGTTTTTT | CASSSYRAATNEKLFF
TRBJ2-3 | TRBD2 | . | TRBV4-2 | TGTGCCAGCCCCCAACAACGGACAAGCGGGGGGGGGAGCACAGATACGCAGTATTTT | CASPQQRTSGGGSTDTQYF
TRBJ1-2 | . | . | TRBV5-1 | TGCGCCAGCAGCCCCGGCGTCGACACCGACGGAGGCTACACCTTC | CASSPGVDTDGGYTF
TRBJ1-1 | . | . | TRBV15 | TGTGCCACCAGCAGAGATTTAGTATCCACTGAAGCTTTCTTT | CATSRDLVSTEAFF
TRBJ2-7 | TRBD2 | . | TRBV24-1 | TGTGCCACCAGTGATTCCCTAGCGGGGGGGCGGGACGAGCAGTACTTC | CATSDSLAGGRDEQYF
TRBJ1-4 | . | . | TRBV20-1 | TGCAGTGCTAGTGGACTCCCGCCCGCTAATGAAAAACTGTTTTTT | CSASGLPPANEKLFF
TRBJ1-4 | . | . | TRBV7-9 | TGTGCCAGCAGCTTATCGGAGGGAAGGCTCGGAAAACTGTTTTTT | CASSLSEGRLGKLFF
TRBJ1-5 | TRBD1 | . | TRBV5-6 | TGTGCCAGCAGCAAGACGCAGGACAGGGGAAAAAATCAGCCCCAGCATTTT | CASSKTQDRGKNQPQHF
TRBJ1-1 | . | . | TRBV11-2 | TGTGCCAGCTCGCCAAGGACAGTGTCGAACACTGAAGCTTTCTTT | CASSPRTVSNTEAFF
TRBJ1-1 | TRBD1 | few | TRBV5-8 | TGTGCCAGCAGGGACAGGGCCTTAAGGAACACTGAAGCTTTCTTT | CASRDRALRNTEAFF
TRBJ2-7 | . | . | TRBV6-5 | TGTGCCAGCAGGGGGGGGCCGCGGGCCGACGAGCAGTACTTC | CASRGGPRADEQYF
TRBJ1-1 | . | . | TRBV6-5 | TGTGCCATAAAGAGGCGACGGAACACTGAAGCTTTCTTT | CAIKRRRNTEAFF
TRBJ2-3 | . | . | TRBV21-1 | TGTGCCAGCAGCAAAGGAGACAGGGGGACAGATACGCAGTATTTT | CASSKGDRGTDTQYF